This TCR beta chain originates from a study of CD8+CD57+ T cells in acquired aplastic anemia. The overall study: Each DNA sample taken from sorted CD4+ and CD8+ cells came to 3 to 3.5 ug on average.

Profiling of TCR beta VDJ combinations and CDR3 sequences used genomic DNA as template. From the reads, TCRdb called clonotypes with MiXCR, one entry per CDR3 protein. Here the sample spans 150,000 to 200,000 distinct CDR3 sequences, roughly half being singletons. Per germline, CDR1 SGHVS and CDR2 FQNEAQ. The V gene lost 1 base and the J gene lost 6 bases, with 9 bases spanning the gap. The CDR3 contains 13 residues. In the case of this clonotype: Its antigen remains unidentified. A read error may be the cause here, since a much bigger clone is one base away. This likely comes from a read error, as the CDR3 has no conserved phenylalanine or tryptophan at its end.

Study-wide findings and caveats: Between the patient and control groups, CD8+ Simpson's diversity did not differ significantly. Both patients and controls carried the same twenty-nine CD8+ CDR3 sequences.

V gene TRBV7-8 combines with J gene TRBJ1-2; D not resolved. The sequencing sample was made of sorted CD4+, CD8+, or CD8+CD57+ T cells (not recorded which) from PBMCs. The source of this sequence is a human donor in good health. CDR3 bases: TGTGCCAGCAGCTTAGGAGGGATGGATGGCTACACCTCC. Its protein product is CASSLGGMDGYTS.